What follows are 18 T cell receptor beta chains derived from one specimen sequenced in a study of glioma-infiltrating T cells after dendritic cell vaccination. The repertoire was sequenced with immunoSEQ multiplex PCR; TCRdb's copy has only in-frame clones and lacks some. The sample carries 55,000 to 75,000 clones, just under 85% recorded once. Time point meaning: after dendritic cell vaccination, including at tumor progression/relapse. The sample consisted of blood, taken after dendritic cell vaccination. The source is a human donor with glioblastoma.

This chain links TRBV11-2 with TRBJ2-3; the match to TRBD1 covers 7 bases. The germline V gene has CDR1 SGHAT and CDR2 FQNNGV. J gave up 5 bases and V 3 bases, and 5 bases lay outside the gene matches. The CDR3 loop spans 14 amino acids. The CDR3: CASSFGQDVDTQYF. In nucleotides, the CDR3 is TGTGCCAGCAGCTTTGGACAGGATGTAGATACGCAGTATTTT.

The chain is built from TRBV6-1 and TRBJ1-1, with a possible D match to TRBD1 (6 bases). Looked up from germline, CDR1 is MNHNS and CDR2 is SASEGT. Trimming cost V 3 bases and J 4 bases, with 12 bases left between them. The CDR3 sequence is 14 residues long. The CDR3 sequence is CASSDRGAATEAFF. CDR3 in DNA: TGTGCCAGCAGTGACCGGGGGGCCGCCACTGAAGCTTTCTTT.

The chain combines TRBV19 with TRBJ2-7; D is ambiguous. Germline V gene data show CDR1 as LNHDA and CDR2 as SQIVND (reference sequence). With 1 base removed from V and 3 bases from J, the gap between germline ends came to 7 bases. There are 13 residues in the CDR3. Written as DNA, the CDR3 is TGTGCCAGTAGTATAGCAGGTGACTACGAGCAGTACTTC. Translation gives CASSIAGDYEQYF.

About this clone: One end of the junction is discordant with germline, which a read error may explain. The chain has TRBV7-7 and TRBJ1-3; 7 nucleotides line up with TRBD1. The length of the CDR3 is 19 residues. Germline CDR1 is SSHAT and CDR2 is FNYEAQ (reference sequence). As DNA, the CDR3 is TGTGCTAGCAGCCTGAGGGCACCCCGACAGGGAAGCTCTGGAAACACCATATATTTT. Its protein is CASSLRAPRQGSSGNTIYF.

The J gene is TRBJ2-7, the V gene TRBV4-2, with 8 bases matching TRBD2. J gave up 4 bases and V 0 bases, and 5 bases lay outside the gene matches. CDR3 length equals 15 residues. Per the germline V gene, CDR1 is LGHNA and CDR2 is YNFKEQ. As DNA, the CDR3 is TGTGCCAGCAGCCAAGATCGGGGGGGGGCATACGAGCAGTACTTC. Amino acid sequence: CASSQDRGGAYEQYF.

The rearrangement uses TRBV4-1 and TRBJ2-1, with TRBD1 as a possible D gene (5 bases). The CDR3 length is 16 residues. The V gene's germline CDR1 is MGHRA and CDR2 YSYEKL. V was cut by 1 base and J by 4 bases, with 14 bases left in between. CDR3 sequence reads: CASSQGPARAYNEQFF. The CDR3 nucleotides are TGCGCCAGCAGCCAAGGTCCAGCCAGGGCTTACAATGAGCAGTTCTTC.

This rearrangement joins TRBV6-6 to TRBJ1-4; D is unclear. V lost 4 bases to trimming and J lost 5 bases, with 14 bases between them. Germline V gene data show CDR1 as MNHNY and CDR2 as SVGAGI (reference sequence). This CDR3 contains 15 residues. The CDR3 coding sequence is TGTGCCAGCAGTTTATTACAGCCGACGAATGAAAAACTGTTTTTT. This codes for CASSLLQPTNEKLFF.

The chain combines TRBV4-2 with TRBJ2-2; D may be TRBD1 (6 bases). The CDR3 is made up of 16 amino acids. Germline lookup yields CDR1 LGHNA and CDR2 YNFKEQ. V lost 0 bases and J 7 bases, leaving 15 bases between the germline ends. The CDR3 region is CASSQDRGGENGELFF. The CDR3 DNA reads TGTGCCAGCAGCCAAGATCGAGGGGGAGAGAACGGGGAGCTGTTTTTT.

CDR3 loop: CASSPVEGQRYEQYF. CDR3 in DNA: TGTGCCAGCAGCCCCGTTGAGGGACAAAGATACGAGCAGTACTTC. The chain combines TRBV7-6 with TRBJ2-7, with D tentatively TRBD1 (6 bases). This CDR3 spans 15 amino acids. Germline CDR1 SGHVS, CDR2 FNYEAQ. The V end was cut by 5 bases, the J end by 4 bases, with 18 bases between.

The V gene is TRBV5-1, the J gene TRBJ2-5; a possible D gene is TRBD2 (5 bases). The CDR3 contains 17 residues. Germline assignment: CDR1 SGHRS and CDR2 YFSETQ. Trimming removed 1 base from V and 2 bases from J, with 18 bases in between. CDR3 sequence (DNA): TGCGCCAGCAGCTTGAGCCCACTAGTAGGACCACAAGAGACCCAGTACTTC. It specifies CASSLSPLVGPQETQYF.

This chain connects TRBV7-2 to TRBJ2-1; D unclear. The V and J ends lost 1 base and 1 base respectively, with 14 bases between them. Germline values: CDR1 SGHTA, CDR2 FQGNSA. CDR3 size: 17 residues. The CDR3, as DNA: TGTGCCAGCAGCTTAGTAGCTTTTACTACATCCTACAATGAGCAGTTCTTC. Translation gives CASSLVAFTTSYNEQFF.

The rearrangement uses TRBV6-4 and TRBJ2-3; the match to TRBD2 covers 9 bases. CDR1 is MRHNA, CDR2 SNTAGT, per germline. CDR3 length: 16 residues. The V gene end was trimmed by 7 bases and the J gene end by 3 bases; junction bases not matched to a gene: 11. The CDR3 DNA reads as TGTGCCAGCACGCGGGGTAGCGGGGGTCCTACAGATACGCAGTATTTT. This translates into CASTRGSGGPTDTQYF.

This clone was detected only once. J is TRBJ2-5 and V is TRBV4-1; 8 bases line up with TRBD2. The CDR3 is 17 amino acids. The germline V gene has CDR1 MGHRA and CDR2 YSYEKL. With 4 bases clipped from V and 1 base from J, the junction kept 11 bases outside the gene matches. The CDR3 region is CASSPTLAGGRQETQYF. The CDR3 nucleotides are TGCGCCAGCAGCCCCACCTTGGCGGGGGGTCGCCAAGAGACCCAGTACTTC.

This clone showed up just a few times. The rearrangement joins TRBV19 to TRBJ1-2; 8 positions match TRBD1. There are 14 residues in the CDR3. V was clipped by 6 bases and J by 2 bases; unmatched bases: 5. CDR1 and CDR2 (germline): LNHDA, SQIVND (reference sequence). CDR3 nucleotide sequence: TGTGCCAGTAGACAAAGACAGGGGAACTATGGCTACACCTTC. It encodes CASRQRQGNYGYTF.

This sequence joins TRBV6-1 and TRBJ2-5, with TRBD1 as a possible D gene (6 bases). The CDR3 is 14 residues long. The germline gives CDR1 MNHNS, CDR2 SASEGT. The V and J ends lost 5 bases and 2 bases respectively, with 12 bases between them. The CDR3 loop is CASSINRAQETQYF. CDR3 DNA: TGTGCCAGCAGTATTAACAGGGCGCAAGAGACCCAGTACTTC.

The CDR3 nucleotides read TGCGCCAGCAGTGATGGCGGGGCCTCCTACAATGAGCAGTTCTTC. Its protein product is CASSDGGASYNEQFF. The rearrangement links TRBV10-2 to TRBJ2-1; perhaps TRBD2 as D (6 bases). Trimming left V 3 bases short and J 0 bases short, with 9 bases between. This CDR3 is 15 amino acids long. Germline CDR1 is WSHSY and CDR2 is SAAADI.

The chain joins TRBV19 to TRBJ2-3, with 12 bases lining up with TRBD2. This CDR3 contains 17 residues. V gave up 1 base and J gave up 3 bases; unmatched junction bases: 5. Germline V gene data show CDR1 as LNHDA and CDR2 as SQIVND (reference sequence). The CDR3 DNA sequence: TGTGCCAGTAGTATAGGACTAGCGGGGGTTCGGACAGATACGCAGTATTTT. Translating it yields CASSIGLAGVRTDTQYF.

This chain links TRBV27 with TRBJ1-3; TRBD1 might be the D (5 bases). Germline V CDR1 and CDR2: MNHEY, SMNVEV (reference sequence). V lost 8 bases to trimming and J lost 0 bases, with 17 bases between them. The CDR3 length is 16 residues. CDR3 nucleotides: TGTGCCAGCGGGCGGGGACGGGAAAGCTCTGGAAACACCATATATTTT. Its translation: CASGRGRESSGNTIYF.